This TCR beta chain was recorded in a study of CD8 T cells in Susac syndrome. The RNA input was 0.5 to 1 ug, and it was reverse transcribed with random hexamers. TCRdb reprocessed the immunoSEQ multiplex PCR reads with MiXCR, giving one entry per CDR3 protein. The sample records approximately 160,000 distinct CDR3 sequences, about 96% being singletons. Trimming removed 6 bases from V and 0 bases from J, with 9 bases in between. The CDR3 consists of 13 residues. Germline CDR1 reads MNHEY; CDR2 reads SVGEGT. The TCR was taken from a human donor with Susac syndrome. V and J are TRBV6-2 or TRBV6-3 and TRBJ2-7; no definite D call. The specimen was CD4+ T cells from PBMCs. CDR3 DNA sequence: TGTGCCAGCAGACCCTTGAGCTCCTACGAGCAGTACTTC. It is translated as CASRPLSSYEQYF.